Included here is one T cell receptor beta chain sequence, with context. Original analysis: How many nucleated cells were present was estimated from reference gene primer amplification. Libraries were prepared by immunoSEQ multiplex PCR; TCRdb keeps only in-frame clonotypes and omits some of them. V and J calls and clone size are those listed in that table; D and trimming were worked out from the DNA. The table lists around 120,000 clones, approximately 86% of them singletons. Donors were grouped by their self-reported clinical history. Two negative PCRs, clearance, or symptom resolution had been documented for recovered Cohort 3 donors. These data belong to a study of blood T cell repertoires in COVID-19. Study summary: Sources were T cells, B-cell-depleted T cells, or PBMCs; the material itself was cDNA or gDNA.

With 8 bases removed from V and 7 bases from J, the gap between germline ends came to 11 bases. CDR1 and CDR2 from the germline V gene are SNHLY and FYNNEI. The CDR3 loop spans 11 amino acids. Sequencing input: PBMCs or T cells enriched from blood (not recorded which). The origin of this receptor is a woman in her 50s who had recovered from COVID-19. The rearrangement joins TRBV2 to TRBJ1-1; D is perhaps TRBD1 (5 bases). The CDR3 nucleotides are TGTGCCAGCGTACGGACAAATGAAGCTTTCTTT. This encodes CASVRTNEAFF.